This T cell receptor (beta chain) stems from a study of CD4 T cells in relation to SARS-CoV-2 and coronaviruses. Assay used: immunoSEQ multiplex PCR; TCRdb lists only in-frame clones, some missing. The data hold about 29,000 clones, with roughly three quarters observed a single time. Deletions cut 4 bases from V and 5 bases from J, with 15 bases between. Germline CDR1 reads SGHNT; CDR2 reads YYREEE (reference sequence). This CDR3 spans 14 amino acids. Before the COVID-19 pandemic, during about 2010-2018, CD4+ T cells were taken from unexposed donors. The cells were cultured for approximately ten days before CD4+ T cells were isolated. As for this clone: What it binds is not known.

The source is a human donor in good health. Specimen: CD4+ T cells from PBMCs, cultured in vitro. This chain links TRBV5-4 with TRBJ1-2, with D hard to call. The CDR3 sequence is CASSRTTREYGYTF. The CDR3 bases are TGTGCCAGCAGCCGGACGACCCGCGAGTATGGCTACACCTTC. Full variable domain (rest looked up from reference TRBV5-4 and TRBJ1-2): ETGVTQSPTHLIKTRGQQVTLRCSSQSGHNTVSWYQQALGQGPQFIFQYYREEENGRGNFPPRFSGLQFPNYSSELNVNALELDDSALYLCASSRTTREYGYTFGSGTRLTVV.